The sequence of this TCR beta chain was determined in a study of blood T cell repertoires in COVID-19. CDR3 size: 13 residues. The germline V gene has CDR1 SGHAT and CDR2 FQDESV (reference sequence). The V end was cut by 2 bases, the J end by 6 bases, with 10 bases between. Followed longitudinally, the Seattle patients had been enrolled during active infection. Method: immunoSEQ multiplex PCR; TCRdb's copy keeps in-frame clones and lacks some. The table includes 200,000 to 250,000 clones, more than 80% detected once. The chain recombines TRBV11-1 with TRBJ1-1, with D unresolved. Sequenced material: peripheral blood. This receptor was obtained from a woman aged 25 to 45 with COVID-19, enrolled during active disease. The CDR3 DNA reads as TGTGCCAGCAGCTTATTGCTGGCATCTGAAGCTTTCTTT. It translates to CASSLLLASEAFF.